Below, 15 T cell receptor beta chains from the same sample are listed, as sequenced in a study of human T cells and chemical hapten exposure. Time point of the sample: patch test 2, 6 weeks after DPC sensitization. Treatment of the sample: therapeutic diphenylcyclopropenone sensitization with weekly scalp DPC. MiXCR, run by TCRdb on the RACE reads, gives a single entry per CDR3 protein. The sample yields about 82,000 distinct CDR3 sequences, around 7% seen once. The material was whole blood, obtained in connection with sensitization to the hapten diphenylcyclopropenone (DPC). These TCRs come from a woman aged 30 to 39 with alopecia areata. Some clones in this sample may be carry-over from other donors' samples.

In this sample, this clonotype turned up many times. This chain's CDR3 is CASSPERGGTDTQYF. The CDR3 DNA reads TGTGCCAGCAGCCCGGAAAGGGGGGGCACAGATACGCAGTATTTT. The genes are TRBV13 and TRBJ2-3; D is possibly TRBD1 or TRBD2 (6 bases each). Germline assignment: CDR1 PRHDT and CDR2 FYEKMQ (reference sequence). The CDR3 is 15 residues long. With 5 bases removed from V and 1 base from J, the gap between germline ends came to 13 bases.

This clonotype came up a few times. A read error may account for a junction end that differs from germline. V gene TRBV4-2 combines with J gene TRBJ1-5; a weak D match, TRBD1 (6 bases). This CDR3 contains 18 residues. CDR1 is LGHNA and CDR2 is YNFKEQ in the germline V gene. The CDR3 coding sequence is TGTGCCAGCAACCAAGTACAATACAGGGAAACGAGCAATCAGCCCCAGCATTTT. Its translation is CASNQVQYRETSNQPQHF.

This clonotype was seen many times. V gene TRBV18 combines with J gene TRBJ2-5; D is possibly TRBD2 (6 bases). CDR3 size: 15 residues. Per germline, CDR1 KGHSH and CDR2 LQKENI. V lost 5 bases and J lost 0, with 13 bases in between. The CDR3 DNA reads as TGTGCCAGCTCAGGTACGGGAGCGTACCAAGAGACCCAGTACTTC. It codes for CASSGTGAYQETQYF.

The chain has TRBV7-6 and TRBJ2-3, with TRBD1 matching over 9 bases. CDR1 is SGHVS and CDR2 is FNYEAQ in the germline V gene. The CDR3 contains 15 residues. Losses at the gene ends were 0 bases for V and 6 bases for J; bases not matched to a gene: 4. The CDR3 nucleotides are TGTGCCAGCAGCTTAGCTACAGGGGGCTTTGATACGCAGTATTTT. Protein: CASSLATGGFDTQYF.

This clonotype was seen many times. The genes are TRBV30 and TRBJ1-1, with D tentatively TRBD1 (5 bases). The CDR3 has 14 residues. From germline, CDR1 is GTSNPN and CDR2 SVGIG (reference sequence). Trimming pared 3 bases from V and 1 base from J, leaving 12 bases between. The CDR3 spells CAWRGVASNTEAFF. The CDR3 DNA is TGTGCCTGGAGAGGGGTAGCGTCGAACACTGAAGCTTTCTTT. Filled out from reference TRBV30 and TRBJ1-1, the complete variable domain reads SQTIHQWPATLVQPVGSPLSLECTVEGTSNPNLYWYRQAAGRGLQLLFYSVGIGQISSEVPQNLSASRPQDRQFILSSKKLLLSDSGFYLCAWRGVASNTEAFFGQGTRLTVV.

In this sample, this clonotype turned up many times. The chain combines TRBV12-3 or TRBV12-4 with TRBJ1-1; D gene unclear. The CDR3 consists of 14 residues. Trimming took 6 bases from V and 1 from J, leaving 12 bases between them. CDR3 nucleotide sequence: TGTGCCAGCAGCCTACAGATCAAGAACACTGAAGCTTTCTTT. It is translated as CASSLQIKNTEAFF.

This clonotype has a count of ten or more. The V call is TRBV6-5, the J call TRBJ2-1; D may match TRBD1 or TRBD2 (6 bases each). This CDR3 region has 10 residues. V was trimmed by 8 bases and J by 10 bases, leaving 9 bases between them. Germline CDR1 and CDR2: MNHEY and SVGAGI. The CDR3 DNA sequence: TGTGCCAGCCGGGGGCGCGAGCAGTTCTTC. Protein product: CASRGREQFF.

This clonotype occurred a few times. The chain employs TRBV7-2 and TRBJ2-3; 8 bases fit TRBD1. The CDR3 sequence is 16 residues long. With 5 bases clipped from V and 1 base from J, the junction kept 8 bases outside the gene matches. The germline V gene has CDR1 SGHTA and CDR2 FQGNSA. CDR3 coding DNA: TGTGCCAGCAGCGCCAGACAGGGGTGGGGCACAGATACGCAGTATTTT. Encoded protein: CASSARQGWGTDTQYF.

The chain has TRBV2 and TRBJ1-1, with D perhaps matching TRBD1 (5 bases). Per the germline V gene, CDR1 is SNHLY and CDR2 is FYNNEI. V was clipped by 4 bases and J by 10 bases, with 16 bases between them. This CDR3 region has 13 residues. The CDR3 DNA reads TGTGCCAGCAGTGGAGAAGAGGGGCGCGGAGCTTTCTTT. Translated, it gives CASSGEEGRGAFF.

This clonotype was found a few times. This sequence joins TRBV6-4 and TRBJ1-1, with D maybe TRBD1 (5 bases). The V end lost 6 bases, the J end lost 7 bases, and 9 bases lay between the germline ends. Germline V gene sequence: CDR1 MRHNA, CDR2 SNTAGT. The CDR3 extends over 11 amino acids. The chain's CDR3 is CASSNGGEAFF. The CDR3 nucleotides are TGTGCCAGCAGCAACGGGGGTGAAGCTTTCTTT.

This clonotype was counted at least ten times. The chain joins TRBV12-3 or TRBV12-4 to TRBJ1-4; D remains ambiguous. This CDR3 is built from 12 residues. The V and J ends lost 7 bases and 10 bases respectively, with 13 bases between them. CDR3 nucleotide sequence: TGTGCCAGCACCCTAGTTCTAGGAAAACTGTTTTTT. It encodes CASTLVLGKLFF.

This rearrangement joins TRBV12-3 or TRBV12-4 to TRBJ2-7, with D uncertain. CDR3 length: 13 residues. V was shortened by 10 bases and J by 3 bases, with 16 bases between the two germline ends. CDR3 sequence (DNA): TGTGCCACCTCCCGAGGACGGAGCTACGAGCAGTACTTC. It encodes CATSRGRSYEQYF.

This clonotype was counted many times. CDR3 protein: CASSWLLAGGNEQFF. CDR3 bases: TGTGCCAGCAGCTGGCTACTAGCGGGGGGCAATGAGCAGTTCTTC. The genes are TRBV7-2 and TRBJ2-1; 12 bases are shared with TRBD2. This CDR3 has 15 residues. V was pared by 4 bases and J by 6 bases, with 4 bases of the junction left unmatched. Per the germline V gene, CDR1 is SGHTA and CDR2 is FQGNSA.

This chain joins TRBV18 and TRBJ1-1, with D tentatively TRBD1 (5 bases). Trimming stripped 2 bases from V and 5 bases from J, with 15 bases between. The CDR3 extends over 15 amino acids. CDR1 and CDR2 (germline): KGHSH, LQKENI. The CDR3 loop reads CASSPAVGALTEAFF. CDR3 coding DNA: TGTGCCAGCTCACCAGCGGTCGGGGCCTTGACTGAAGCTTTCTTT.

The chain employs TRBV29-1 and TRBJ1-4, with D perhaps matching TRBD1 (5 bases). The CDR3 extends over 12 amino acids. Germline V gene data show CDR1 as SQVTM and CDR2 as ANQGSEA. V lost 4 bases and J lost 5, with 8 bases in between. The CDR3 loop is CSVAGQNEKLFF. The CDR3 DNA reads as TGCAGCGTTGCAGGGCAAAATGAAAAACTGTTTTTT.